These T cell receptor beta chains were read from a single sample in a study of blood T cell repertoires in COVID-19. Data came from immunoSEQ multiplex PCR; TCRdb stores just in-frame clones and leaves some out. Here the sample spans about 39,000 clones, 79% being singletons. Sequenced sample: peripheral blood. The receptors derive from a man between 65 and 80 years old with acute or convalescent COVID-19. CDR3s include the opening cysteine and the closing phenylalanine or tryptophan. Not every row has a clone size; where given, it reads once, few, many or a size class.

v_gene,abundance,CDR3aa
TRBV27,.,CASSLTPGLAYEQYF
TRBV2,.,CASSVPGQGTNIQYF
TRBV4-3,.,CASSQELWSSGANVLTF
TRBV2,.,CASSLGGLAGPMVSNEQFF
TRBV10-3,.,CAISESGKRTVYEQYF
TRBV24-1,.,CATSNNRHKLTGGKSSGQFF
TRBV27,.,CASSPRGRGYTF
TRBV18,.,CASSPGLAGMNTEAFF
TRBV15,.,CATSRGLGLETQYF
TRBV20-1,.,CSARDLYEQYF
TRBV6-6,.,CASSYSAGNQPQHF
TRBV29-1,.,CSVERGAPGTEAFF
TRBV18,.,CASLDSSTDTQYF
TRBV28,.,CASSWTGAGELFF
TRBV7-3,.,CASSPRLESSGANVLTF
TRBV29-1,few,CSVQDRDSGNTIYF
TRBV18,.,CASSPGQGTLYGYTF
TRBV28,.,CASSSPWPKDRGFAYEQYF
TRBV5-4,.,CASSFDSWAEGNEQFF
TRBV5-1,.,CASSLGQNYYEQYF
TRBV5-6,few,CASSRTGGAVNQPQHF
TRBV5-6,.,CASSLVGGEEPQHF
TRBV9,.,CASSVWDRGDETQYF
TRBV25-1,few,CASSGPATGVGEKLFF
TRBV15,.,CATRGGQGGEKLFF
TRBV6-5,.,CASSWYSPDTEAFF
TRBV11-3,.,CASSRPRTGVNTGELFF
TRBV28,.,CASTRWGPEEQYF
TRBV7-9,once,CASSIQGNTEAFF
TRBV19,few,CASLLDSQAFF
TRBV6-6,.,CASSYSRGTGKNIQYF
TRBV21-1,few,CASSLGRDTPYEQYF
TRBV5-1,.,CASSLGGLAGGGNEQFF
TRBV2,.,CASSEPDRGNYGYTF
TRBV25-1,.,CASSPGTGRSYEQYF
TRBV19,.,CASSIPSNTGELFF
TRBV7-2,.,CASSLEGRLAGGEQYF
TRBV18,.,CASSPVTSGDRSGELFF
TRBV7-2,.,CASSFGLAASYEQYF
TRBV10-3,.,CASQGTVASPLHF
TRBV14,.,CASSPVKNRGYNEQFF
TRBV5-1,.,CASSLVSENGYTF
TRBV11-2,.,CASSFGSVDPSVNEQFF
TRBV28,.,CASSATGTGGYTF
TRBV5-6,.,CASSPPGGTGGNSPLHF
TRBV7-2,.,CASSPLDRTNYGYTF
TRBV6-5,.,CASSYTGMGTGELFF
TRBV9,.,CASSVGTGGSYEQYF
TRBV4-1,.,CASSQVPSGTYEQYF
TRBV15,.,CATSEYRGNEKLFF
TRBV19,.,CASTTTGGGNYGYTF
TRBV27,.,CASSLRVNYGYTF
TRBV28,.,CASSTTGGKQYF
TRBV10-3,.,CAISGTSFGGELFF